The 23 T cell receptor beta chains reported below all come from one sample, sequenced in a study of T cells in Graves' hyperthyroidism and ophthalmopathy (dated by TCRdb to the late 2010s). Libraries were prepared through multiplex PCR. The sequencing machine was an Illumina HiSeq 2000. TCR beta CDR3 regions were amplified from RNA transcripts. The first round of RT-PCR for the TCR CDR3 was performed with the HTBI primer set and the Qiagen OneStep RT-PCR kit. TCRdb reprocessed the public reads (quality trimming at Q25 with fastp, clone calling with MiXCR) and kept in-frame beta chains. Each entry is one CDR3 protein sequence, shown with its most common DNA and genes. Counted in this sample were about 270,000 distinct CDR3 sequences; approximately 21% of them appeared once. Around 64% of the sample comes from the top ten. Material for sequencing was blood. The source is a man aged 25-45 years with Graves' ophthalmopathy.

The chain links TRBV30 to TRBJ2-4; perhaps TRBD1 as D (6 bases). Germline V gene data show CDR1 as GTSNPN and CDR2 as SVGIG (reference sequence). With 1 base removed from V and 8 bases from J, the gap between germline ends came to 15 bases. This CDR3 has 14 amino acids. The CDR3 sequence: CAWSAPGPGDIQYF. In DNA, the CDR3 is TGTGCCTGGAGTGCCCCGGGACCAGGGGACATTCAGTACTTC.

The CDR3 sequence is CASSLASTSGSMDEQFF. The CDR3 DNA is TGCGCCAGCAGCTTGGCCTCGACTAGCGGGAGTATGGATGAGCAGTTCTTC. This sequence joins TRBV5-1 and TRBJ2-1; 12 nucleotides agree with TRBD2. With 0 bases clipped from V and 8 bases from J, the junction kept 9 bases outside the gene matches. The CDR3 loop spans 17 amino acids. From germline, CDR1 is SGHRS and CDR2 YFSETQ.

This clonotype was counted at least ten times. CDR3 in DNA: TGTGCCAGCAGCTTCACAGGGCCCACTGAAGCTTTCTTT. Its protein is CASSFTGPTEAFF. V gene TRBV3-1 combines with J gene TRBJ1-1; perhaps TRBD1 as D (6 bases). V shed 5 bases and J shed 4 bases, with 11 bases lying between them. This CDR3 has 13 amino acids. From germline, CDR1 is LGHDT and CDR2 YNNKEL (reference sequence). The full variable domain, completed using reference TRBV3-1 and TRBJ1-1, is DTAVSQTPKYLVTQMGNDKSIKCEQNLGHDTMYWYKQDSKKFLKIMFSYNNKELIINETVPNRFSPKSPDKAHLNLHINSLELGDSAVYFCASSFTGPTEAFFGQGTRLTVV.

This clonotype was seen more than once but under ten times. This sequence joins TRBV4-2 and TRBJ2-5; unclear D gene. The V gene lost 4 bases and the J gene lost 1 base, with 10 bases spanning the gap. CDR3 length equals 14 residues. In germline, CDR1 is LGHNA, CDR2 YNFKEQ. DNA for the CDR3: TGTGCCAGCAGCCCGTCGTCTAGCCAAGAGACCCAGTACTTC. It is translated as CASSPSSSQETQYF.

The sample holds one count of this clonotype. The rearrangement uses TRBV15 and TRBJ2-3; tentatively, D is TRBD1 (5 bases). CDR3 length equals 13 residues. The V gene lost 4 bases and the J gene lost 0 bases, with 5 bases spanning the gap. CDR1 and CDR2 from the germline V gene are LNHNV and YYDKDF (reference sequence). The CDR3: CATSKGSTDTQYF. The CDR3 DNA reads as TGTGCCACCAGCAAGGGGAGCACAGATACGCAGTATTTT. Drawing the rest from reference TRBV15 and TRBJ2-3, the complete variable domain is DAMVIQNPRYQVTQFGKPVTLSCSQTLNHNVMYWYQQKSSQAPKLLFHYYDKDFNNEADTPDNFQSRRPNTSFCFLDIRSPGLGDTAMYLCATSKGSTDTQYFGPGTRLTVL.

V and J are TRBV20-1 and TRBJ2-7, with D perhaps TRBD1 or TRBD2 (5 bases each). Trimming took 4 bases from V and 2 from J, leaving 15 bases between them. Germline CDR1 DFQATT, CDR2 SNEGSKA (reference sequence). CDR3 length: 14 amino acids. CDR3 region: CSATPGTATYEQYF. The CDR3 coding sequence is TGCAGTGCTACACCCGGGACGGCCACCTACGAGCAGTACTTC.

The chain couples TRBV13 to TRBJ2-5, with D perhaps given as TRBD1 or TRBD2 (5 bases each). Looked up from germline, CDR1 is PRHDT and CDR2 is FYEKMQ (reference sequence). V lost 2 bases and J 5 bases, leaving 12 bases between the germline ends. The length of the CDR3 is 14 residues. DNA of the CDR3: TGTGCCAGCAGCTTATCGGGGCGGAGCGAGACCCAGTACTTC. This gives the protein CASSLSGRSETQYF.

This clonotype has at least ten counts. As DNA, the CDR3 is TGTGCCTGGACCTTCCCTGACAGGGCCAGGACTGAAGCTTTCTTT. It encodes CAWTFPDRARTEAFF. The chain uses TRBV30 and TRBJ1-1, with TRBD1 identical over 7 bases. V was clipped by 4 bases and J by 5 bases; unmatched bases: 13. Germline values: CDR1 GTSNPN, CDR2 SVGIG (reference sequence). The CDR3 totals 15 residues.

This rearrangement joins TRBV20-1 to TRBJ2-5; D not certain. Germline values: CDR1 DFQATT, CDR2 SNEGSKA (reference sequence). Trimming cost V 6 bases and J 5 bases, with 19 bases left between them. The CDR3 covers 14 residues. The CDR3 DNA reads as TGCAGTGCAAAAAGTCCAAGGGATTGGGAGACCCAGTACTTC. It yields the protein CSAKSPRDWETQYF.

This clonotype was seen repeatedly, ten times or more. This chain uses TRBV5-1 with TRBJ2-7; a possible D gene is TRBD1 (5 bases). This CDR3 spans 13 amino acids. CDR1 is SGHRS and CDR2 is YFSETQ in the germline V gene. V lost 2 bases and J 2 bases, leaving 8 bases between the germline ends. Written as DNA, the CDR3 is TGCGCCAGCAGCTTCACAGGTGCCTACGAGCAGTACTTC. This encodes CASSFTGAYEQYF.

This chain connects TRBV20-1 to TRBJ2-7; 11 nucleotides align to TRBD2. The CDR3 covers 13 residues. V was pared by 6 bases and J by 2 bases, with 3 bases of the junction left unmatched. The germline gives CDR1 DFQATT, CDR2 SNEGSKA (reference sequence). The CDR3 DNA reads TGCAGTGCCCTAGCGGGAGGCGCCTACGAGCAGTACTTC. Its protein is CSALAGGAYEQYF.

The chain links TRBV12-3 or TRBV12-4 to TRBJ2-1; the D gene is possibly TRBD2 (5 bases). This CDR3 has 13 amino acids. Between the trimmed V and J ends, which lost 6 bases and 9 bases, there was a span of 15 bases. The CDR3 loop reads CASSSLLGAEQFF. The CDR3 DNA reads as TGTGCCAGCAGCTCACTTTTGGGAGCTGAGCAGTTCTTC.

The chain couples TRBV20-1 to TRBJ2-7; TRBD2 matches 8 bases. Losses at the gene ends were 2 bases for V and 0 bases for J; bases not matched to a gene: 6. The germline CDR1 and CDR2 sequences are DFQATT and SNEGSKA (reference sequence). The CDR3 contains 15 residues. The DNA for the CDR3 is TGCAGTGCTAGAAGGGGACTAGGGAGCTCCTACGAGCAGTACTTC. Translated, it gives CSARRGLGSSYEQYF.

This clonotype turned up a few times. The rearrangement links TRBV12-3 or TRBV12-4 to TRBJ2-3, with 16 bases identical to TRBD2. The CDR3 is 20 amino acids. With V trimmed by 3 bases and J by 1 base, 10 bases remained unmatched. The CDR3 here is CASSFTGTSGRAVGTDTQYF. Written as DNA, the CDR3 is TGTGCCAGCAGTTTTACCGGGACTAGCGGGAGGGCCGTCGGCACAGATACGCAGTATTTT.

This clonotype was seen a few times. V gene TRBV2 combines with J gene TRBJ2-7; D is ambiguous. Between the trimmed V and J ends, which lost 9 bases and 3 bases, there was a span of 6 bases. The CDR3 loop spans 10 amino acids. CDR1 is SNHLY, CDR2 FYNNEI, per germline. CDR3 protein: CASMGYEQYF. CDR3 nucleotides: TGTGCCAGTATGGGCTACGAGCAGTACTTC.

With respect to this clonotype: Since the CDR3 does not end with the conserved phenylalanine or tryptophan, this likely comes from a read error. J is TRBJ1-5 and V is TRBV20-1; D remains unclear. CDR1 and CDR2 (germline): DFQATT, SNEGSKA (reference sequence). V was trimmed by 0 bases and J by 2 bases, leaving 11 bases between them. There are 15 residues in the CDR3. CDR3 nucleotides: TGCAGTGCTAGAGATCGGGAACATGGCAATCAGCCCCAGCATCTT. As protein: CSARDREHGNQPQHL.

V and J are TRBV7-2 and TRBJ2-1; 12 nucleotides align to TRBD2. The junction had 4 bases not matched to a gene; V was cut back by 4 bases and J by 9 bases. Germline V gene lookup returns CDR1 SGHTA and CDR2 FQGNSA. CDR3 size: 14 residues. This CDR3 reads CASSSRGLAGEQFF. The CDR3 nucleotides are TGTGCCAGCAGCTCCAGGGGACTAGCGGGTGAGCAGTTCTTC.

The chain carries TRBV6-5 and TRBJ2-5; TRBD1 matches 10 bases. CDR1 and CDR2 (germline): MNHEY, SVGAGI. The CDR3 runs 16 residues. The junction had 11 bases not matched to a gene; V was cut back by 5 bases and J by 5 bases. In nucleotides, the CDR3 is TGTGCCAGCAGTACTAAGGGACAGGGGCCTTGGGAGACCCAGTACTTC. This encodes CASSTKGQGPWETQYF.

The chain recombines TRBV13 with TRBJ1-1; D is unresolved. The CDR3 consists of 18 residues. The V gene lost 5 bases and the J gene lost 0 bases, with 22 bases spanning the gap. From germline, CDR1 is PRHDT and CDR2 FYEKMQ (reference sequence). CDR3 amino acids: CASSDRFGLAEMNTEAFF. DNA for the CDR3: TGTGCCAGCAGCGATCGTTTTGGGTTGGCAGAAATGAACACTGAAGCTTTCTTT.

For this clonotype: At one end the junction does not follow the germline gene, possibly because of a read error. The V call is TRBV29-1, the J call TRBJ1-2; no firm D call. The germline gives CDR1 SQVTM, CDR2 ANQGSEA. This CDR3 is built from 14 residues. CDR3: CSVEDYANDSGYTF. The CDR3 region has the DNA TGCAGCGTGGAAGATTACGCTAATGATAGCGGCTACACCTTC.

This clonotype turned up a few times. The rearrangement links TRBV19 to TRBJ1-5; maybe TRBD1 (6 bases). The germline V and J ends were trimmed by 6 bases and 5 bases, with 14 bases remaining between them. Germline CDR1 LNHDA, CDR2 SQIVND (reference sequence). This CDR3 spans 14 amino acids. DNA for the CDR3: TGTGCCAGTAGACACCAGACAGGCCATCAGCCCCAGCATTTT. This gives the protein CASRHQTGHQPQHF.

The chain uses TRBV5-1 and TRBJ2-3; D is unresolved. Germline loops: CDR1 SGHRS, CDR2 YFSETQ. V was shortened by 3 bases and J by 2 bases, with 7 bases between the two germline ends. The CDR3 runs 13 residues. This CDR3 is CASSSHDTDTQYF. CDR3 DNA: TGCGCCAGCAGCTCCCACGACACAGATACGCAGTATTTT.

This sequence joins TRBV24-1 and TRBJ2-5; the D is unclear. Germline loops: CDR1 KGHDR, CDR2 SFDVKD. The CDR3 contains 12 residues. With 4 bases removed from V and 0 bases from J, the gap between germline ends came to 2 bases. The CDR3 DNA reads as TGTGCCACCAGTGACCACCAAGAGACCCAGTACTTC. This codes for CATSDHQETQYF.